The T cell receptor beta chain described here comes from a study of shared clonotypes between healthy human individuals. Study in general: Those who served as donors were a couple of women and three men between the ages of 18 and 49.

Profiling relied on immunoSEQ multiplex PCR, and the TCRdb table lists in-frame clones only, not all of them. The sample gives about 980,000 clones, approximately 80% of which show up once; approximately 1.5% is in the top ten. The sample holds one count of this clone. Germline lookup yields CDR1 MNHGY and CDR2 SAAAGT. V lost 7 bases to trimming and J lost 8 bases, with 21 bases between them. The length of the CDR3 is 14 residues. The authors divided CD4+ cells into CD45RA+ naive and CD45RA-negative memory subsets. This chain links TRBV6-8 with TRBJ2-7; unclear D gene. What was sequenced was memory CD4+ T cells sorted from blood. Subset of the sample: CD45RA-negative fraction. The clonotype comes from a man younger than 30 in good health. The CDR3 DNA reads as TGTGCCAGCAAGGGCTCGACTTTCCGCATACAGCAGTACTTC. It yields the protein CASKGSTFRIQQYF.